This passage covers 30 T cell receptor beta chains from one sample sequenced in a study of shared clonotypes between healthy human individuals. The repertoire was sequenced with immunoSEQ multiplex PCR; TCRdb's copy has only in-frame clones and lacks some. The sample has 300,000 or so clones, over 65% seen once. Sequenced input: memory CD4+ T cells sorted from blood. The subset here: CD45RA-negative fraction. Source of these receptors: a man under 40 in good health.

This clone was recorded once. V is TRBV5-4 and J is TRBJ2-3, with D tentatively TRBD2 (6 bases). This CDR3 has 16 amino acids. The V and J ends lost 6 bases and 1 base respectively, with 18 bases between them. Germline V CDR1 and CDR2: SGHNT, YYREEE (reference sequence). The CDR3 region is CASTPGGAGGTDTQYF. CDR3 DNA sequence: TGTGCCAGCACCCCCGGCGGGGCTGGGGGCACAGATACGCAGTATTTT.

The CDR3 loop is CASSGRDSALGGYTF. CDR3 sequence (DNA): TGTGCCAGCAGCGGCCGGGACAGTGCTTTGGGTGGCTACACCTTC. The chain carries TRBV7-2 and TRBJ1-2; 7 nucleotides match TRBD1. Germline V gives CDR1 SGHTA, CDR2 FQGNSA. The CDR3 has 15 residues. The V segment lost 5 bases and the J segment 7 bases; nucleotides outside the gene matches: 13.

There are a few counts of this clone. J is TRBJ1-1 and V is TRBV5-1, with no clear D. V was pared by 2 bases and J by 0 bases, with 11 bases between. Germline V gene sequence: CDR1 SGHRS, CDR2 YFSETQ. The CDR3 loop spans 15 amino acids. The CDR3 DNA follows: TGCGCCAGCAGCTTACCATCGGTAATGAACACTGAAGCTTTCTTT. This sequence encodes CASSLPSVMNTEAFF. The whole variable domain, filled in from reference TRBV5-1 and TRBJ1-1, reads KAGVTQTPRYLIKTRGQQVTLSCSPISGHRSVSWYQQTPGQGLQFLFEYFSETQRNKGNFPGRFSGRQFSNSRSEMNVSTLELGDSALYLCASSLPSVMNTEAFFGQGTRLTVV.

The J gene is TRBJ1-2, the V gene TRBV28; TRBD1 aligns across 11 bases. V shed 4 bases and J 8 bases; nucleotides not matched to a gene: 9. This CDR3 is built from 15 residues. CDR1 and CDR2 (germline): MDHEN, SYDVKM. Written as DNA, the CDR3 is TGTGCCAGCAGTTCCTTGGACAGGGGGCTAAACGGCTACACCTTC. The encoded protein is CASSSLDRGLNGYTF.

This clone was picked up one time. V and J are TRBV29-1 and TRBJ2-5, with no clear D. Germline CDR1 SQVTM, CDR2 ANQGSEA. This CDR3 contains 11 residues. V was cut by 5 bases and J by 5 bases, with 9 bases left in between. Written as DNA, the CDR3 is TGCAGCGTTTCGATGGGGGAGACCCAGTACTTC. Translated, it gives CSVSMGETQYF.

This rearrangement joins TRBV5-4 to TRBJ2-1; 8 positions agree with TRBD2. V was pared by 3 bases and J by 2 bases, with 7 bases of the junction left unmatched. The length of the CDR3 is 16 residues. Germline V gene sequence: CDR1 SGHNT, CDR2 YYREEE (reference sequence). In DNA, the CDR3 is TGTGCCAGCAGCTCAGAAATTAGCGGGGCCTACAATGAGCAGTTCTTC. Translation gives CASSSEISGAYNEQFF.

V and J are TRBV4-3 and TRBJ2-3, with a tentative D call TRBD2 (5 bases). This CDR3 comprises 14 residues. V was pared by 1 base and J by 8 bases, with 13 bases between. Germline loops: CDR1 LGHNA, CDR2 YSLEER. CDR3 amino acids: CASSQGLGGVTQYF. The CDR3, as DNA: TGCGCCAGCAGCCAAGGCCTCGGAGGCGTTACGCAGTATTTT.

The chain uses TRBV5-1 and TRBJ2-4; the match to TRBD2 covers 9 bases. The germline V gene has CDR1 SGHRS and CDR2 YFSETQ. The CDR3 sequence is 17 residues long. Germline trimming cut 4 bases from V and 9 bases from J; bases unmatched to any gene: 17. The CDR3 sequence is CASSTRASTSGGGIQYF. The CDR3 DNA follows: TGCGCCAGCAGCACCCGAGCCTCGACTAGCGGTGGGGGCATTCAGTACTTC.

The chain recombines TRBV6-1 with TRBJ2-1; D is perhaps TRBD2 (5 bases). The CDR3 contains 14 residues. V was clipped by 8 bases and J by 5 bases, with 16 bases between them. Germline V lookup: CDR1 MNHNS, CDR2 SASEGT. The CDR3 spells CASGSRSGNNEQFF. DNA for the CDR3: TGTGCCAGCGGGAGTCGATCCGGAAACAATGAGCAGTTCTTC.

The rearrangement uses TRBV27 and TRBJ2-2, with D perhaps TRBD2 (6 bases). There are 15 residues in the CDR3. Trimming took off 2 bases at V and 5 bases at J, with 12 bases between the two ends. The germline V gene has CDR1 MNHEY and CDR2 SMNVEV (reference sequence). In DNA, the CDR3 is TGTGCCAGCAGTTTAACAAGGGCGGGAACCGGGGAGCTGTTTTTT. Translated: CASSLTRAGTGELFF.

This chain connects TRBV6-5 to TRBJ2-5; a possible D gene is TRBD2 (5 bases). Trimming took off 5 bases at V and 1 base at J, with 8 bases between the two ends. Germline V gene sequence: CDR1 MNHEY, CDR2 SVGAGI. The CDR3 runs 13 residues. The CDR3 nucleotides are TGTGCCAGCAGTCACGGGATCCAAGAGACCCAGTACTTC. The encoded protein is CASSHGIQETQYF.

This clone was observed once. The germline gene is not matched at one end of the junction; a read error may be the cause. V is TRBV28 and J is TRBJ2-1; maybe TRBD1 (6 bases). The CDR3 has 12 amino acids. CDR1 is MDHEN, CDR2 SYDVKM, per germline. Written as DNA, the CDR3 is TGTGCCAGCAGTTTAAGTAAGGGGGATAGTCTCTTC. This gives the protein CASSLSKGDSLF.

V is TRBV10-3 and J is TRBJ2-2, with D possibly TRBD1 on 6 matching bases. CDR3 length: 16 amino acids. The germline V gene encodes CDR1 ENHRY and CDR2 SYGVKD. V gave up 6 bases and J gave up 1 base, with 15 bases separating them. The CDR3 loop reads CAISPRGQLNTGELFF. In nucleotides, the CDR3 is TGTGCCATCAGCCCCCGAGGACAGCTGAACACCGGGGAGCTGTTTTTT.

The genes are TRBV18 and TRBJ1-1, with 7 bases matching TRBD1. J lost 5 bases, V lost 4 bases, and 4 bases had no gene match. Germline-derived CDR1 and CDR2 are KGHSH and LQKENI. This CDR3 comprises 13 residues. CDR3: CASSRTGETEAFF. The DNA for the CDR3 is TGTGCCAGCTCACGAACAGGGGAGACTGAAGCTTTCTTT.

The chain links TRBV5-4 to TRBJ1-1, with D possibly matching TRBD1 (5 bases). Germline CDR1 and CDR2: SGHNT and YYREEE (reference sequence). The V end lost 0 bases, the J end lost 10 bases, and 13 bases lay between the germline ends. The CDR3 loop spans 13 amino acids. This CDR3 is CASSLGGGDAAFF. The CDR3 bases are TGTGCCAGCAGCTTGGGCGGGGGGGACGCAGCTTTCTTT. The whole variable domain, filled in from reference TRBV5-4 and TRBJ1-1, reads ETGVTQSPTHLIKTRGQQVTLRCSSQSGHNTVSWYQQALGQGPQFIFQYYREEENGRGNFPPRFSGLQFPNYSSELNVNALELDDSALYLCASSLGGGDAAFFGQGTRLTVV.

A word on this clone: Other DNA sequences of this sample code for an identical CDR3. The CDR3 bases are TGTGCCAGCAGCTTCGGGACTAGCGGGAGGAGAAGGGGAGATACGCAGTATTTT. Protein product: CASSFGTSGRRRGDTQYF. This chain connects TRBV7-2 to TRBJ2-3, with TRBD2 matching over 15 bases. This CDR3 has 18 amino acids. From germline, CDR1 is SGHTA and CDR2 FQGNSA. The J segment lost 5 bases and the V segment lost 3 bases, leaving 9 bases of the junction unmatched.

This sequence joins TRBV6-1 and TRBJ2-1; 7 bases align to TRBD2. The CDR3 consists of 13 residues. V lost 11 bases, J lost 2 bases, and 6 bases stayed unmatched. Germline V gene sequence: CDR1 MNHNS, CDR2 SASEGT. CDR3 sequence (DNA): TGTGCCCATTCAGCGGGACCCTACAATGAGCAGTTCTTC. This sequence encodes CAHSAGPYNEQFF.

V and J are TRBV6-1 and TRBJ1-4; possible D gene TRBD1, 6 bases. Germline-derived CDR1 and CDR2 are MNHNS and SASEGT. The CDR3 is made up of 14 amino acids. V gave up 6 bases and J gave up 5 bases, with 13 bases separating them. CDR3 nucleotides: TGTGCCAGCAGCCAGGGGCGGGGGAATGAAAAACTGTTTTTT. It yields the protein CASSQGRGNEKLFF.

This clone was observed a handful of times. CDR3 sequence reads: CASSSYNEQFF. CDR3 DNA sequence: TGTGCCAGTAGCTCCTACAATGAGCAGTTCTTC. This chain connects TRBV28 to TRBJ2-1; no clear D gene. CDR1 is MDHEN and CDR2 is SYDVKM in the germline V gene. This CDR3 has 11 residues. Trimming took off 9 bases at V and 0 bases at J, with 3 bases between the two ends. Variable domain in full (rest from reference TRBV28 and TRBJ2-1): DVKVTQSSRYLVKRTGEKVFLECVQDMDHENMFWYRQDPGLGLRLIYFSYDVKMKEKGDIPEGYSVSREKKERFSLILESASTNQTSMYLCASSSYNEQFFGPGTRLTVL.

The V and J genes are TRBV9 and TRBJ2-2, with D tentatively TRBD1 (6 bases). The CDR3 has 19 amino acids. Germline V gene data show CDR1 as SGDLS and CDR2 as YYNGEE. The germline V and J ends were trimmed by 0 bases and 4 bases, with 22 bases remaining between them. The CDR3 nucleotides are TGTGCCAGCAGCGTAGAGGGTCTGGGACACCCAAGAGGCACCGGGGAGCTGTTTTTT. Amino acid sequence: CASSVEGLGHPRGTGELFF. Full variable domain (missing parts from reference TRBV9 and TRBJ2-2): DSGVTQTPKHLITATGQRVTLRCSPRSGDLSVYWYQQSLDQGLQFLIQYYNGEERAKGNILERFSAQQFPDLHSELNLSSLELGDSALYFCASSVEGLGHPRGTGELFFGEGSRLTVL.

The chain uses TRBV9 and TRBJ2-7; 10 nucleotides line up with TRBD2. The CDR3 contains 17 residues. Trimming took 0 bases from V and 2 from J; bases not matched to a gene: 8. CDR1 is SGDLS, CDR2 YYNGEE, per germline. The CDR3 region has the DNA TGTGCCAGCAGCGTAGGAGCGGGAGGGCCCAACGCCTACGAGCAGTACTTC. The encoded protein is CASSVGAGGPNAYEQYF.

This CDR3 reads CASSPDSIYGYTF. Here the CDR3 DNA reads TGTGCCAGTAGCCCGGACAGCATCTATGGCTACACCTTC. The genes are TRBV19 and TRBJ1-2; D perhaps matches TRBD1 (6 bases). CDR1 is LNHDA, CDR2 SQIVND, per germline (reference sequence). Trimming shortened V by 6 bases and J by 4 bases, and 12 bases separated the two germline ends. The CDR3 is made up of 13 amino acids.

This chain links TRBV29-1 with TRBJ1-4; TRBD1 matches at 8 bases. Trimming at V came to 3 bases and at J to 6 bases, leaving 3 bases not matched to a gene. The length of the CDR3 is 13 residues. Germline CDR1 and CDR2: SQVTM and ANQGSEA. The CDR3 loop is CSVEPDRDEKLFF. DNA of the CDR3: TGCAGCGTTGAGCCGGACAGGGATGAAAAACTGTTTTTT.

The chain joins TRBV14 to TRBJ2-5; D is uncertain. The CDR3 sequence is 13 residues long. The germline CDR1 and CDR2 sequences are SGHDN and FVKESK. V lost 1 base to trimming and J lost 3 bases, with 6 bases between them. In DNA form, the CDR3 reads TGTGCCAGCAGCCAAGTACCTAAAGAGACCCAGTACTTC. As protein: CASSQVPKETQYF.

Many counts were recorded for this clone. The sample holds other DNA sequences that translate to the same CDR3. The gene calls are TRBV6-1 and TRBJ1-2, with D hard to call. This CDR3 has 13 amino acids. Germline V gives CDR1 MNHNS, CDR2 SASEGT. Between the trimmed V and J ends, which lost 2 bases and 2 bases, there was a span of 6 bases. CDR3 residues: CASSETQNYGYTF. The CDR3 coding sequence is TGTGCCAGCAGTGAAACGCAAAACTATGGCTACACCTTC.

The chain couples TRBV5-1 to TRBJ2-3, with no clear D. This CDR3 region has 15 residues. V lost 3 bases and J 2 bases, leaving 13 bases between the germline ends. CDR1 and CDR2 from the germline V gene are SGHRS and YFSETQ. In DNA, the CDR3 is TGCGCCAGCAGCTACATGGCCGCTTACACAGATACGCAGTATTTT. Protein product: CASSYMAAYTDTQYF.

This clone has just one count. This same CDR3 is encoded by further DNA sequences in the sample. The chain couples TRBV5-1 to TRBJ2-1, with TRBD1 identical over 9 bases. CDR1 SGHRS and CDR2 YFSETQ come from the germline V gene. The J segment lost 4 bases and the V segment lost 4 bases, leaving 3 bases of the junction unmatched. This CDR3 comprises 14 residues. The CDR3 bases are TGCGCCAGCAGCCCCGGACAGGGGTACAATGAGCAGTTCTTC. Translating it yields CASSPGQGYNEQFF.

This chain joins TRBV30 and TRBJ2-7, with a tentative D call TRBD1 (7 bases). The CDR3 has 12 amino acids. CDR1 is GTSNPN and CDR2 is SVGIG in the germline V gene (reference sequence). Trimming pared 8 bases from V and 6 bases from J, leaving 17 bases between. CDR3 sequence: CAGLNRGGEQYF. The CDR3 region has the DNA TGTGCCGGACTAAACAGGGGCGGCGAGCAGTACTTC.

A few counts support this clone. The chain recombines TRBV27 with TRBJ2-4; 12 nucleotides align to TRBD2. The length of the CDR3 is 13 residues. Germline V CDR1 and CDR2: MNHEY, SMNVEV (reference sequence). V trimming: 9 bases; J trimming: 8 bases; junction bases outside the gene matches: 5. The CDR3 is CASRLAGEDIQYF. CDR3 DNA sequence: TGTGCCAGTCGACTAGCGGGAGAGGACATTCAGTACTTC.

The rearrangement links TRBV23-1 to TRBJ2-7; TRBD2 agrees at 9 bases. TRBV23-1 is reported as an ORF; its role is uncertain. The length of the CDR3 is 19 residues. Losses at the gene ends were 4 bases for V and 2 bases for J; bases not matched to a gene: 18. CDR3 residues: CASSPDRQLAGENTYEQYF. The CDR3 bases are TGCGCCAGCAGTCCAGACAGGCAACTAGCGGGCGAGAATACCTACGAGCAGTACTTC.